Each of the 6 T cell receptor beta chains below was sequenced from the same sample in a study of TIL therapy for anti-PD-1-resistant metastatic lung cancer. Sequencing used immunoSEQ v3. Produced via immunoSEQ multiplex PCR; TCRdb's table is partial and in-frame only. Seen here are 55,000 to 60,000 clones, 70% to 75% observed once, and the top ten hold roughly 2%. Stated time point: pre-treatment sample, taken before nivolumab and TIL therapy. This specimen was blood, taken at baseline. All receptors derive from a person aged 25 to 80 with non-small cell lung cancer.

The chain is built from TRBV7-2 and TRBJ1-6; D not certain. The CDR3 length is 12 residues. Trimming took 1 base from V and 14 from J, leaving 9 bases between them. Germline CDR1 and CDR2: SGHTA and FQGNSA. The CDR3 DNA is TGTGCCAGCAGCTTAGTTGGTCAGGCCCTCCACTTT. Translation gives CASSLVGQALHF.

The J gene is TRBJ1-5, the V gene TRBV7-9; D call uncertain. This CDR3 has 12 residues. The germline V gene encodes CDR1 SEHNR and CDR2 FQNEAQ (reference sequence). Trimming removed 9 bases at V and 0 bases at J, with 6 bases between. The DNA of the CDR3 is TGTGCCAGTACTAATAGCAATCAGCCCCAGCATTTT. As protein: CASTNSNQPQHF.

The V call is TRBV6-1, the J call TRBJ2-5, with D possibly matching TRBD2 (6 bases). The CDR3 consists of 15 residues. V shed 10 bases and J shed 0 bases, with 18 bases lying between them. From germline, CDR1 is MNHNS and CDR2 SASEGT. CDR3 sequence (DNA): TGTGCCAACACTCCCGAGGAGGGGTACCAAGAGACCCAGTACTTC. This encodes CANTPEEGYQETQYF.

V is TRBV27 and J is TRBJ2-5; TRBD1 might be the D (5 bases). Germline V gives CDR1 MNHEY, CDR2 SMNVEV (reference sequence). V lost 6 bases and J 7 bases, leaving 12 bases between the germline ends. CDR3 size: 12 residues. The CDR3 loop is CASSFPQGTQYF. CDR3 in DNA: TGTGCCAGCAGCTTCCCCCAGGGGACCCAGTACTTC.

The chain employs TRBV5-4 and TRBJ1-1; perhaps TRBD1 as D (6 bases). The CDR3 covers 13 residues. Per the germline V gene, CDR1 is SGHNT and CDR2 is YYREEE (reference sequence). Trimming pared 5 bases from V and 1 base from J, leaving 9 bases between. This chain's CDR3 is CASSSRGNTEAFF. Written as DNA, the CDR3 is TGTGCCAGCAGTTCCAGGGGGAACACTGAAGCTTTCTTT.

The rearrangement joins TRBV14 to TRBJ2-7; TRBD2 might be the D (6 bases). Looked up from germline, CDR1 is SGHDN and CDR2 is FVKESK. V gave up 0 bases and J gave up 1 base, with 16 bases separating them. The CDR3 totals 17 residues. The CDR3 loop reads CASSQDSWGEPSYEQYF. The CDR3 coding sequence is TGTGCCAGCAGCCAAGATAGCTGGGGGGAGCCTTCCTACGAGCAGTACTTC.